The present T cell receptor (beta chain) was sequenced within a study of PD-L1 blockade in urothelial cancer. Background on the study: Dosed intravenously at 1,200 mg every 3 weeks, atezolizumab was initiated by patients around 2014. Bladder-origin urothelial cancer in males described about 85% of the 29 patients. Individuals in the cohort had been given 0 to 3 earlier chemotherapy regimens. Across blood samples, T cells had a median count of approximately 130,000.

CDR3 length equals 16 residues. Trimming at V came to 0 bases and at J to 4 bases, leaving 4 bases not matched to a gene. Germline CDR1 and CDR2: PRHDT and FYEKMQ (reference sequence). Sequencing was performed with immunoSEQ multiplex PCR; in TCRdb, only in-frame clones are kept and a portion is missing. The sample records some 100,000 clones, about 90% being singletons. Points on this clone: The sample carries other DNA sequences with the same CDR3.

Here the sequenced sample was PBMCs, taken around atezolizumab (anti-PD-L1) treatment. The sequence came from a woman aged 80 or older with urothelial cancer. This rearrangement joins TRBV13 to TRBJ2-2; 8 positions match TRBD2. The CDR3 bases are TGTGCCAGCAGCTTAGGAGCGGGAGTGAGCACCGGGGAGCTGTTTTTT. This translates into CASSLGAGVSTGELFF.